This TCR beta chain was identified during a study of regulatory T cells in long-lasting Graves disease. As for the study in general: Those with persistent Graves' disease had received antithyroid drugs for over 5 years with positive TSH receptor antibodies. Study-level results: New patients shared fewer public clonotypes (approximately 970) than persistent patients did (more than 2,500).

Per germline, CDR1 SGHRS and CDR2 YFSETQ. The trim removed 4 bases at V and 5 bases at J, leaving 8 bases unmatched. This CDR3 has 16 residues. Specified time point: persistent/refractory GD, antithyroid drugs over 5 years with positive TRAb. Isolated PBMC RNA provided the starting material for the TCR library. This clonotype was found a few times. No antigen is known for it. Library construction for TCR beta used iRepertoire HTBI primers and Arm-PCR of CDR3 regions. TCRdb reanalysed the multiplex PCR reads using MiXCR and keeps one entry per CDR3 protein. Here the sample spans 430,000 or so distinct CDR3 sequences, roughly 23% being singletons.

The sample was peripheral blood mononuclear cells (PBMCs), taken when the disease was refractory, from a patient treated with antithyroid drugs. This receptor was taken from a female donor with Graves disease. V is TRBV5-1 and J is TRBJ1-6; TRBD1 aligns across 8 bases. CDR3 region: CASSDPPGQDNSPLHF. DNA for the CDR3: TGCGCCAGCAGCGATCCACCGGGACAGGATAATTCACCCCTCCACTTT.